Shown below are 32 T cell receptor beta chains from a single sample sequenced in a study of cytomegalovirus exposure and HLA in healthy donors. Measured with immunoSEQ multiplex PCR; TCRdb has only the in-frame clones, and not every one. Here the sample spans about 110,000 clones, roughly 88% being singletons. Sequencing was done on a sample of PBMCs. All receptors derive from a woman in her 30s in good health and CMV-seropositive.

This clone occurred once. The V gene is TRBV10-3, the J gene TRBJ1-2; tentatively, D is TRBD1 (5 bases). In germline, CDR1 is ENHRY, CDR2 SYGVKD. The germline V and J ends were trimmed by 6 bases and 6 bases, with 14 bases remaining between them. This CDR3 spans 13 amino acids. The DNA of the CDR3 is TGTGCCATCAGGGGGAGGGGTTCGGATGGCTACACCTTC. Its translation: CAIRGRGSDGYTF.

V and J are TRBV10-3 and TRBJ2-2; no clear D. Germline-derived CDR1 and CDR2 are ENHRY and SYGVKD. V was clipped by 11 bases and J by 6 bases, with 13 bases between them. This CDR3 has 12 residues. CDR3 coding DNA: TGTGCCGCACAGTCAGGCCCCGGGGAGCTGTTTTTT. Protein sequence: CAAQSGPGELFF.

The chain joins TRBV4-1 to TRBJ2-2; the match to TRBD2 covers 7 bases. Unmatched junction bases numbered 9, after V lost 1 base and J lost 7 bases. This CDR3 comprises 16 residues. The V gene's germline CDR1 is MGHRA and CDR2 YSYEKL. The CDR3 DNA is TGCGCCAGCAGCCAAGGGGCGGGGGAATGGGTCGGGGAGCTGTTTTTT. It is translated as CASSQGAGEWVGELFF.

This sequence joins TRBV2 and TRBJ2-7, with D hard to call. The germline gives CDR1 SNHLY, CDR2 FYNNEI. The CDR3 consists of 13 residues. Trimming left V 2 bases short and J 4 bases short, with 9 bases between. The CDR3 region is CASSEQATYEQYF. The CDR3 DNA sequence: TGTGCCAGCAGTGAACAAGCGACTTACGAGCAGTACTTC.

This clone was observed a few times. The gene calls are TRBV28 and TRBJ2-7, with D maybe TRBD1 (5 bases). The V gene lost 2 bases and the J gene lost 2 bases, with 10 bases spanning the gap. The germline gives CDR1 MDHEN, CDR2 SYDVKM. CDR3 length equals 14 residues. The DNA for the CDR3 is TGTGCCAGCAGTTTAGAAGGGGTTACCTACGAGCAGTACTTC. Amino acids: CASSLEGVTYEQYF.

V and J are TRBV7-6 and TRBJ1-5; the match to TRBD1 covers 8 bases. Germline lookup yields CDR1 SGHVS and CDR2 FNYEAQ. The CDR3 runs to 15 residues. The V gene end was trimmed by 5 bases and the J gene end by 6 bases; junction bases not matched to a gene: 9. This chain's CDR3 is CASSATGDLGQPQHF. CDR3 in DNA: TGTGCCAGCAGCGCGACAGGGGACTTAGGTCAGCCCCAGCATTTT.

The genes are TRBV27 and TRBJ2-7; D remains unclear. Looked up from germline, CDR1 is MNHEY and CDR2 is SMNVEV (reference sequence). The CDR3 has 13 amino acids. The V gene lost 0 bases and the J gene lost 6 bases, with 9 bases spanning the gap. CDR3 DNA: TGTGCCAGCAGTTTATCGAGAGCAGGCGAGCAGTACTTC. It encodes CASSLSRAGEQYF.

A single count supports this clone. The rearrangement joins TRBV6-1 to TRBJ2-2; 11 nucleotides align to TRBD2. CDR3 length equals 15 residues. Germline V lookup: CDR1 MNHNS, CDR2 SASEGT. J lost 3 bases, V lost 6 bases, and 3 bases had no gene match. The CDR3: CASRTGLADTGELFF. The DNA of the CDR3 is TGTGCCAGCAGGACGGGACTAGCGGACACCGGGGAGCTGTTTTTT.

This sequence joins TRBV19 and TRBJ1-5; D might be TRBD1 (5 bases). The CDR3 consists of 14 residues. Germline values: CDR1 LNHDA, CDR2 SQIVND (reference sequence). Trimming removed 3 bases at V and 1 base at J, with 7 bases between. CDR3 nucleotide sequence: TGTGCCAGTAGTATGGGGGGGAGCAATCAGCCCCAGCATTTT. Translated, it gives CASSMGGSNQPQHF.

The chain is built from TRBV4-2 and TRBJ2-3; 12 nucleotides agree with TRBD2. The CDR3 has 17 amino acids. Germline V gene sequence: CDR1 LGHNA, CDR2 YNFKEQ. V dropped 4 bases and J dropped 5; count of bases not matched to a gene: 10. CDR3 coding DNA: TGTGCCAGCAGCCCCAGGGCTAGCGGGGGGGCCCTAGATACGCAGTATTTT. Residues: CASSPRASGGALDTQYF.

V usage is TRBV28 and J usage is TRBJ2-7, with a possible D match to TRBD2 (5 bases). There are 12 residues in the CDR3. From germline, CDR1 is MDHEN and CDR2 SYDVKM. V shed 8 bases and J shed 5 bases, with 13 bases lying between them. The CDR3 nucleotides are TGTGCCAGCCGCCTCTTCGGGAACGAGCAGTACTTC. It specifies CASRLFGNEQYF.

The rearrangement links TRBV2 to TRBJ2-1; D remains ambiguous. The germline V gene encodes CDR1 SNHLY and CDR2 FYNNEI. The CDR3 totals 16 residues. V lost 1 base to trimming and J lost 2 bases, with 12 bases between them. The CDR3 DNA follows: TGTGCCAGCAGTGAAGAGGTGGCTAGACCCTACAATGAGCAGTTCTTC. Its protein is CASSEEVARPYNEQFF.

This sequence joins TRBV4-1 and TRBJ2-1, with D possibly being TRBD1 (6 bases). There are 15 residues in the CDR3. The V end lost 4 bases, the J end lost 0 bases, and 10 bases lay between the germline ends. Germline V lookup: CDR1 MGHRA, CDR2 YSYEKL. The CDR3 is CASSPFRGSYNEQFF. The CDR3, as DNA: TGCGCCAGCAGCCCGTTCAGGGGCTCCTACAATGAGCAGTTCTTC.

The CDR3 reads CASSLDPQGHTEAFF. The CDR3 DNA sequence: TGCGCCAGCAGCTTGGACCCACAGGGGCACACTGAAGCTTTCTTT. The chain combines TRBV5-1 with TRBJ1-1; 7 bases are a match to TRBD1. This CDR3 is 15 amino acids long. CDR1 is SGHRS and CDR2 is YFSETQ in the germline V gene. After removal of 0 bases from V and 3 bases from J, the junction contained 5 bases not matched to a gene.

The sample holds one count of this clone. This chain links TRBV6-5 with TRBJ2-7; D not resolved. V lost 2 bases, J lost 4 bases, and 6 bases lay in between. The CDR3 contains 12 residues. Germline V gene data show CDR1 as MNHEY and CDR2 as SVGAGI. The CDR3, as DNA: TGTGCCAGCAGTTACCCAAATTACGAGCAGTACTTC. Translation gives CASSYPNYEQYF.

The chain links TRBV5-1 to TRBJ2-1, with D maybe TRBD2 (5 bases). The V end lost 2 bases, the J end lost 10 bases, and 25 bases lay between the germline ends. Looked up from germline, CDR1 is SGHRS and CDR2 is YFSETQ. CDR3 length: 17 residues. The DNA of the CDR3 is TGCGCCAGCAGCTTCTTTCGGCGGGCGTCTGGGCAGGCGGAGCAGTTCTTC. It translates to CASSFFRRASGQAEQFF.

This chain uses TRBV27 with TRBJ2-7; TRBD2 matches at 11 bases. In germline, CDR1 is MNHEY, CDR2 SMNVEV (reference sequence). V dropped 10 bases and J dropped 4; count of bases not matched to a gene: 6. CDR3 length: 13 amino acids. The CDR3 DNA is TGTGCCACCCAAACTAGCGGGGGTTACGAGCAGTACTTC. This translates into CATQTSGGYEQYF.

The chain uses TRBV13 and TRBJ2-6, with D unclear. Germline V CDR1 and CDR2: PRHDT, FYEKMQ (reference sequence). Trimming pared 0 bases from V and 4 bases from J, leaving 10 bases between. This CDR3 spans 16 amino acids. The CDR3 here is CASSLGRVTGANVLTF. Written as DNA, the CDR3 is TGTGCCAGCAGCTTAGGCCGGGTGACCGGGGCCAACGTCCTGACTTTC.

This chain joins TRBV30 and TRBJ2-4, with 8 bases identical to TRBD1. V was clipped by 3 bases and J by 5 bases; unmatched bases: 9. This CDR3 is built from 15 residues. Germline-derived CDR1 and CDR2 are GTSNPN and SVGIG (reference sequence). The CDR3 region has the DNA TGTGCCTGGAGGACTCTGGACAGGGTCGAAAACATTCAGTACTTC. Protein sequence: CAWRTLDRVENIQYF. Looking up the rest from reference TRBV30 and TRBJ2-4 gives the full variable domain: SQTIHQWPATLVQPVGSPLSLECTVEGTSNPNLYWYRQAAGRGLQLLFYSVGIGQISSEVPQNLSASRPQDRQFILSSKKLLLSDSGFYLCAWRTLDRVENIQYFGAGTRLSVL.

The V call is TRBV30, the J call TRBJ1-3; 8 positions match TRBD1. V shed 7 bases and J 1 base; nucleotides not matched to a gene: 9. From germline, CDR1 is GTSNPN and CDR2 SVGIG (reference sequence). The CDR3 runs 15 residues. This CDR3 reads CAFRDRPRSGNTIYF. The CDR3 DNA sequence: TGTGCCTTCCGGGACAGGCCACGATCTGGAAACACCATATATTTT.

The V gene is TRBV4-1, the J gene TRBJ2-5; the D gene is possibly TRBD1 (5 bases). Deletions cut 0 bases from V and 5 bases from J, with 13 bases between. CDR1 MGHRA and CDR2 YSYEKL come from the germline V gene. The CDR3 has 15 residues. As DNA, the CDR3 is TGCGCCAGCAGCCAAGACAGGGTGCCGGGTGAGACCCAGTACTTC. Its translation: CASSQDRVPGETQYF.

The chain carries TRBV27 and TRBJ2-7, with a tentative D call TRBD1 (6 bases). Germline CDR1 MNHEY, CDR2 SMNVEV (reference sequence). The CDR3 has 16 amino acids. V was pared by 6 bases and J by 2 bases, with 20 bases between. As DNA, the CDR3 is TGTGCCAGCAGATCCAGGACAGTAGGGTCCACCTACGAGCAGTACTTC. It encodes CASRSRTVGSTYEQYF.

This sequence joins TRBV4-1 and TRBJ1-3; D is unclear. Germline loops: CDR1 MGHRA, CDR2 YSYEKL. V dropped 4 bases and J dropped 2 bases, with 12 bases sitting between them. The CDR3 has 15 residues. This CDR3 is CASSRLQVAGNTIYF. The CDR3 DNA is TGCGCCAGCAGCCGCCTCCAGGTGGCTGGAAACACCATATATTTT.

The chain joins TRBV30 to TRBJ1-2, with D unclear. CDR3 length: 14 amino acids. The V and J ends lost 2 bases and 4 bases respectively, with 14 bases between them. CDR1 is GTSNPN and CDR2 is SVGIG in the germline V gene (reference sequence). Written as DNA, the CDR3 is TGTGCCTGGAGTTCGGGAATTGGCTCCTATGGCTACACCTTC. Its protein is CAWSSGIGSYGYTF.

This clone has a single count. This sequence joins TRBV5-4 and TRBJ1-2, with D possibly being TRBD1 (6 bases). Germline-derived CDR1 and CDR2 are SGHNT and YYREEE (reference sequence). This CDR3 spans 13 amino acids. Deletions cut 7 bases from V and 2 bases from J, with 12 bases between. The CDR3 nucleotides read TGTGCCAGCCGCCGGGACACCAACTATGGCTACACCTTC. This gives the protein CASRRDTNYGYTF.

The rearrangement uses TRBV7-2 and TRBJ2-3, with a possible D match to TRBD1 (5 bases). The V gene lost 4 bases and the J gene lost 0 bases, with 11 bases spanning the gap. This CDR3 has 15 amino acids. Germline CDR1 reads SGHTA; CDR2 reads FQGNSA. The CDR3 nucleotides read TGTGCCAGCAGCTCCGACGGACAAAGCACAGATACGCAGTATTTT. Residues: CASSSDGQSTDTQYF.

This chain joins TRBV11-2 and TRBJ2-7, with D unresolved. This CDR3 is built from 14 residues. V lost 0 bases and J 3 bases, leaving 9 bases between the germline ends. CDR1 and CDR2 (germline): SGHAT, FQNNGV. CDR3 coding DNA: TGTGCCAGCAGCTTAGAAGCCTCCTTCTACGAGCAGTACTTC. Its translation: CASSLEASFYEQYF.

The rearrangement links TRBV7-2 to TRBJ2-7; 9 bases map to TRBD2. V was clipped by 5 bases and J by 3 bases; unmatched bases: 5. This CDR3 contains 14 residues. Germline CDR1 reads SGHTA; CDR2 reads FQGNSA. DNA of the CDR3: TGTGCCAGCAGCAATAGCGGGGGCGGCTACGAGCAGTACTTC. This translates into CASSNSGGGYEQYF.

The chain joins TRBV7-2 to TRBJ2-7, with 7 bases aligning to TRBD1. J was trimmed by 4 bases and V by 7 bases; bases with no gene match: 7. CDR1 is SGHTA, CDR2 FQGNSA, per germline. This CDR3 has 13 amino acids. In nucleotides, the CDR3 is TGTGCCAGCAATCGGCAGGGGGTGTACGAGCAGTACTTC. Its translation: CASNRQGVYEQYF.

V usage is TRBV7-2 and J usage is TRBJ2-3, with D possibly TRBD1 on 5 matching bases. Trimming pared 3 bases from V and 3 bases from J, leaving 10 bases between. Germline V gene data show CDR1 as SGHTA and CDR2 as FQGNSA. The CDR3 is 14 amino acids. DNA for the CDR3: TGTGCCAGCAGCTTGGGAAGGGGAACAGATACGCAGTATTTT. Protein sequence: CASSLGRGTDTQYF.

The J gene is TRBJ2-3, the V gene TRBV2, with TRBD1 matching 8 bases. The CDR3 sequence is 16 residues long. J was trimmed by 2 bases and V by 3 bases; bases with no gene match: 7. The germline gives CDR1 SNHLY, CDR2 FYNNEI. CDR3 amino acids: CASSDTGTGLTDTQYF. Written as DNA, the CDR3 is TGTGCCAGCAGTGACACCGGGACAGGACTCACAGATACGCAGTATTTT.

This chain uses TRBV6-6 with TRBJ1-1; D is ambiguous. Trimming took off 5 bases at V and 13 bases at J, with 14 bases between the two ends. Per germline, CDR1 MNHNY and CDR2 SVGAGI (reference sequence). The CDR3 runs 11 residues. CDR3 bases: TGTGCCAGCAGTCGAGGACTTGCGGGTTTCTTT. This codes for CASSRGLAGFF.